The 14 T cell receptor beta chains below come from one sample, sequenced in a study of T-cell memory formation after mild COVID-19. A single record per CDR3 protein comes from TCRdb applying MiXCR to the 5' RACE reads. The table has around 500,000 distinct CDR3 sequences, 18% seen once. The sample taken for sequencing was PBMCs or a T cell subset sorted from them (not recorded which). Every receptor here comes from an adult woman who had mild COVID-19 (a few samples of this study predate the infection). Cell type and time point are not known.

The V and J genes are TRBV5-1 and TRBJ1-1, with D hard to call. CDR1 is SGHRS, CDR2 YFSETQ, per germline. Between the trimmed V and J ends, which lost 7 bases and 5 bases, there was a span of 18 bases. The CDR3 length is 14 residues. CDR3 sequence: CASATDVDRTEAFF. DNA of the CDR3: TGCGCCAGCGCAACTGATGTCGATCGAACTGAAGCTTTCTTT. The entire variable domain, with the rest obtained from reference TRBV5-1 and TRBJ1-1, is as follows: KAGVTQTPRYLIKTRGQQVTLSCSPISGHRSVSWYQQTPGQGLQFLFEYFSETQRNKGNFPGRFSGRQFSNSRSEMNVSTLELGDSALYLCASATDVDRTEAFFGQGTRLTVV.

The chain carries TRBV15 and TRBJ1-2; D may be TRBD1 (5 bases). CDR1 is LNHNV and CDR2 is YYDKDF in the germline V gene (reference sequence). The length of the CDR3 is 14 residues. The V gene lost 0 bases and the J gene lost 8 bases, with 13 bases spanning the gap. CDR3 bases: TGTGCCACCAGCAGAGATCGGGGGTCGAGCGGCTACACCTTC. Translating it yields CATSRDRGSSGYTF.

Many counts were recorded for this clonotype. The rearrangement uses TRBV3-1 and TRBJ1-1, with TRBD1 as a possible D gene (5 bases). Germline V gives CDR1 LGHDT, CDR2 YNNKEL (reference sequence). The length of the CDR3 is 13 residues. V shed 7 bases and J shed 5 bases, with 14 bases lying between them. In nucleotides, the CDR3 is TGTGCCAGCATAGGAGGGAGGGGAACTGAAGCTTTCTTT. Its translation is CASIGGRGTEAFF.

The chain couples TRBV27 to TRBJ2-5; D gene uncertain. This CDR3 comprises 15 residues. CDR1 and CDR2 (germline): MNHEY, SMNVEV (reference sequence). With 0 bases removed from V and 1 base from J, the gap between germline ends came to 9 bases. The CDR3 here is CASSLSRGAQETQYF. The DNA for the CDR3 is TGTGCCAGCAGTTTATCTCGAGGAGCCCAAGAGACCCAGTACTTC.

This clonotype was counted a few times. The CDR3 loop is CSVGQATEAFF. Here the CDR3 DNA reads TGCAGCGTGGGACAGGCCACTGAAGCTTTCTTT. The gene calls are TRBV29-1 and TRBJ1-1, with TRBD1 identical over 8 bases. This CDR3 region has 11 residues. With V trimmed by 6 bases and J by 4 bases, 1 base remained unmatched. Germline CDR1 reads SQVTM; CDR2 reads ANQGSEA.

This clonotype was detected ten times or more. V usage is TRBV7-9 and J usage is TRBJ1-1; D gene uncertain. Trimming pared 7 bases from V and 5 bases from J, leaving 8 bases between. The CDR3 is made up of 11 amino acids. Germline CDR1 and CDR2: SEHNR and FQNEAQ (reference sequence). The CDR3 protein is CASTSGTEAFF. CDR3 coding DNA: TGTGCCAGCACTTCAGGTACTGAAGCTTTCTTT.

The V call is TRBV11-1, the J call TRBJ1-1; D remains ambiguous. The CDR3 has 11 residues. Germline V CDR1 and CDR2: SGHAT, FQDESV (reference sequence). Trimming shortened V by 8 bases and J by 5 bases, and 9 bases separated the two germline ends. The CDR3 region has the DNA TGTGCCAGCGAGGGAAGGACTGAAGCTTTCTTT. It codes for CASEGRTEAFF.

A word on this clonotype: The junction does not match germline at one end; this may be a read error. The chain combines TRBV20-1 with TRBJ2-7; 8 bases line up with TRBD2. Germline CDR1 is DFQATT and CDR2 is SNEGSKA (reference sequence). CDR3 length equals 15 residues. The CDR3 sequence is CSARAPQGLVDEQYF. The CDR3 region has the DNA TGCAGTGCGAGAGCTCCACAGGGACTAGTTGACGAGCAGTACTTC.

The chain links TRBV19 to TRBJ1-1; TRBD1 agrees at 12 bases. Germline V lookup: CDR1 LNHDA, CDR2 SQIVND (reference sequence). This CDR3 spans 15 amino acids. V gave up 5 bases and J gave up 4 bases; unmatched junction bases: 5. CDR3 bases: TGTGCCAGTAGTTCGGGACAGGGGGCCGGCACTGAAGCTTTCTTT. Translated, it gives CASSSGQGAGTEAFF.

The V call is TRBV4-1, the J call TRBJ2-1, with a possible D match to TRBD1 (6 bases). This CDR3 has 14 residues. Germline-derived CDR1 and CDR2 are MGHRA and YSYEKL. V lost 6 bases and J 4 bases, leaving 13 bases between the germline ends. The CDR3: CASRDPGHYNEQFF. CDR3 coding DNA: TGCGCCAGCAGGGATCCGGGACATTACAATGAGCAGTTCTTC.

The chain links TRBV4-3 to TRBJ2-1; 7 bases match TRBD2. In germline, CDR1 is LGHNA, CDR2 YSLEER. J lost 4 bases, V lost 1 base, and 4 bases had no gene match. CDR3 length equals 15 residues. The CDR3 region is CASSQGLALYNEQFF. In DNA, the CDR3 is TGCGCCAGCAGCCAAGGACTAGCCCTATACAATGAGCAGTTCTTC.

A few counts support this clonotype. The rearrangement joins TRBV4-2 to TRBJ2-5, with 7 nucleotides matching TRBD2. The ends lost 0 bases at V and 4 bases at J; junction bases unmatched: 14. This CDR3 is built from 18 residues. Germline CDR1 is LGHNA and CDR2 is YNFKEQ. In DNA form, the CDR3 reads TGTGCCAGCAGCCAAGATATTTCACTGTCAGCGGGAAGAGAGACCCAGTACTTC. It specifies CASSQDISLSAGRETQYF.

This clonotype was seen a few times. The chain joins TRBV7-8 to TRBJ2-5, with D unclear. CDR3 length equals 15 residues. Germline CDR1 is SGHVS and CDR2 is FQNEAQ. With 5 bases removed from V and 4 bases from J, the gap between germline ends came to 17 bases. Written as DNA, the CDR3 is TGTGCCAGCAGCCCCCGAGGACGGTCGCGAGAGACCCAGTACTTC. Protein sequence: CASSPRGRSRETQYF.

The J gene is TRBJ1-6, the V gene TRBV20-1, with D uncertain. The germline gives CDR1 DFQATT, CDR2 SNEGSKA (reference sequence). V lost 2 bases to trimming and J lost 0 bases, with 14 bases between them. This CDR3 has 17 residues. The CDR3: CSARNSGSSSYNSPLHF. The CDR3 DNA is TGCAGTGCTAGAAATTCGGGCTCAAGCTCCTATAATTCACCCCTCCACTTT.